This T cell receptor beta chain was sequenced for a study of shared clonotypes between healthy human individuals. Study at large: Donor composition was a couple of women and three men, aged 18 to 49. Each donor's CD8 memory used one plate, CD8 naive two, each CD4 subset three.

The V and J ends lost 6 bases and 1 base respectively, with 9 bases between them. Germline V CDR1 and CDR2: KGHSH, LQKENI. The CDR3 has 13 residues. Broader study findings: Clonotypes shared by all four sorted-subset donors had higher generation probabilities than non-shared clonotypes.

Method: immunoSEQ multiplex PCR; TCRdb's copy keeps in-frame clones and lacks some. The table records under 2,500,000 clones, around 95% of them present only once. The CD4+ fraction was divided into a CD45RA+ naive subset and a CD45RA-negative memory subset. Remarks on this clone: Its antigen is as yet unknown. Other DNA sequences in this specimen translate into the identical CDR3.

The chain employs TRBV18 and TRBJ1-1; TRBD1 is a possible D gene (5 bases). The receptor was derived from a young man in good health. Material for sequencing was naive CD4+ T cells sorted from blood. Documented subset: CD45RA+ positively selected. The CDR3 DNA reads as TGTGCCAGCTCTGCGGGACGGAACACTGAAGCTTTCTTT. This translates into CASSAGRNTEAFF.